One sample yielded the 27 T cell receptor beta chains listed below, sequenced in a study of blood T cell repertoires in COVID-19. Produced via immunoSEQ multiplex PCR; TCRdb's table is partial and in-frame only. The sample consists of approximately 20,000 clones, around 84% of them appearing once. What was sequenced was peripheral blood. All receptors derive from a man aged 45 to 65 with active COVID-19.

The chain recombines TRBV13 with TRBJ1-1, with D maybe TRBD1 (6 bases). Germline lookup yields CDR1 PRHDT and CDR2 FYEKMQ (reference sequence). The CDR3 has 13 amino acids. Trimming removed 3 bases at V and 4 bases at J, with 9 bases between. The CDR3 protein is CASSFRGATEAFF. CDR3 in DNA: TGTGCCAGCAGCTTCAGGGGAGCCACTGAAGCTTTCTTT.

The chain is built from TRBV5-1 and TRBJ1-5, with 8 bases lining up with TRBD1. Looked up from germline, CDR1 is SGHRS and CDR2 is YFSETQ. This CDR3 spans 15 amino acids. V was pared by 4 bases and J by 5 bases, with 8 bases of the junction left unmatched. CDR3 in amino acids: CASSPRTGYDQPQHF. Here the CDR3 DNA reads TGCGCCAGCAGCCCTCGGACAGGGTACGATCAGCCCCAGCATTTT.

This sequence joins TRBV27 and TRBJ1-4; tentative D call: TRBD1 (5 bases). CDR1 and CDR2 (germline): MNHEY, SMNVEV (reference sequence). V shed 4 bases and J shed 7 bases, with 13 bases lying between them. CDR3 size: 14 residues. CDR3 in amino acids: CASSSGTGGEKLFF. In nucleotides, the CDR3 is TGTGCCAGCAGTTCCGGGACTGGAGGTGAAAAACTGTTTTTT.

This sequence joins TRBV2 and TRBJ2-1; 9 positions match TRBD2. Losses at the gene ends were 7 bases for V and 9 bases for J; bases not matched to a gene: 13. This CDR3 comprises 15 residues. Germline V gene lookup returns CDR1 SNHLY and CDR2 FYNNEI. The CDR3 here is CASKERGGAGSEQFF. The CDR3 region has the DNA TGTGCCAGCAAAGAACGCGGGGGGGCTGGGAGTGAGCAGTTCTTC.

The CDR3 DNA follows: TGTGCCAGCAGCCGTTGGGCCCCGGGACAGGGAAACTATGGCTACACCTTC. Protein product: CASSRWAPGQGNYGYTF. This sequence joins TRBV27 and TRBJ1-2, with 9 bases lining up with TRBD1. This CDR3 has 17 residues. CDR1 and CDR2 from the germline V gene are MNHEY and SMNVEV (reference sequence). V was clipped by 6 bases and J by 2 bases; unmatched bases: 13.

The V call is TRBV18, the J call TRBJ1-1; D gene unclear. Germline V CDR1 and CDR2: KGHSH, LQKENI. Trimming stripped 6 bases from V and 1 base from J, with 9 bases between. This CDR3 is 13 amino acids long. As DNA, the CDR3 is TGTGCCAGCTCCCTCCAGGCGAACACTGAAGCTTTCTTT. Translated: CASSLQANTEAFF.

This rearrangement joins TRBV5-6 to TRBJ1-2, with a possible D match to TRBD1 (6 bases). V dropped 0 bases and J dropped 7 bases, with 10 bases sitting between them. The CDR3 is 13 residues long. In germline, CDR1 is SGHDT, CDR2 YYEEEE. CDR3 sequence (DNA): TGTGCCAGCAGCTTGGGGCAGGGGTCTGGCTACACCTTC. It translates to CASSLGQGSGYTF.

The chain is built from TRBV30 and TRBJ1-3; 8 bases are a match to TRBD1. The CDR3 extends over 14 amino acids. V lost 2 bases and J lost 0; bases outside the gene matches: 0. CDR1 and CDR2 from the germline V gene are GTSNPN and SVGIG (reference sequence). The CDR3 loop reads CAWSTGGSGNTIYF. CDR3 DNA: TGTGCCTGGAGTACAGGGGGCTCTGGAAACACCATATATTTT.

The gene calls are TRBV12-3 or TRBV12-4 and TRBJ1-1, with D possibly being TRBD1 (5 bases). The CDR3 is 13 amino acids. Trimming shortened V by 6 bases and J by 6 bases, and 14 bases separated the two germline ends. This CDR3 reads CASRVTGGAEAFF. The CDR3 nucleotides read TGTGCCAGCAGAGTAACCGGGGGAGCTGAAGCTTTCTTT.

This rearrangement joins TRBV6-5 to TRBJ1-4, with TRBD1 matching over 7 bases. The CDR3 sequence is 13 residues long. Germline V gene sequence: CDR1 MNHEY, CDR2 SVGAGI. J was trimmed by 8 bases and V by 10 bases; bases with no gene match: 10. The CDR3: CATAEQGYEKLFF. DNA of the CDR3: TGTGCCACCGCGGAACAGGGGTACGAAAAACTGTTTTTT.

This clone was picked up one time. This chain uses TRBV2 with TRBJ2-5; D is undetermined. CDR3 size: 13 residues. With 5 bases removed from V and 5 bases from J, the gap between germline ends came to 12 bases. The germline V gene encodes CDR1 SNHLY and CDR2 FYNNEI. The CDR3 reads CASSPGGAETQYF. The DNA for the CDR3 is TGTGCCAGCAGTCCCGGTGGTGCGGAGACCCAGTACTTC.

V is TRBV18 and J is TRBJ2-2; D uncertain. V was shortened by 3 bases and J by 2 bases, with 10 bases between the two germline ends. Per the germline V gene, CDR1 is KGHSH and CDR2 is LQKENI. The CDR3 sequence is 15 residues long. The DNA of the CDR3 is TGTGCCAGCTCACCGGGCGTTACCAACACCGGGGAGCTGTTTTTT. Encoded protein: CASSPGVTNTGELFF.

In this sample, this clone turned up a few times. This chain uses TRBV4-1 with TRBJ1-2; no reliable D call. The germline V gene encodes CDR1 MGHRA and CDR2 YSYEKL. This CDR3 spans 12 amino acids. V dropped 6 bases and J dropped 4 bases, with 9 bases sitting between them. The CDR3 DNA reads TGCGCCAGCAGGGGCAGCATCTATGGCTACACCTTC. It is translated as CASRGSIYGYTF.

V usage is TRBV5-6 and J usage is TRBJ2-6; D gene uncertain. Trimming removed 4 bases from V and 7 bases from J, with 24 bases in between. Germline CDR1 is SGHDT and CDR2 is YYEEEE. The CDR3 sequence is 18 residues long. The CDR3 DNA sequence: TGTGCCAGCAGCCCCCCTTGGAGTAACGTAATAAGCGCCAACGTCCTGACTTTC. It translates to CASSPPWSNVISANVLTF. Using reference TRBV5-6 and TRBJ2-6 for the parts outside the CDR3, the full variable domain is DAGVTQSPTHLIKTRGQQVTLRCSPKSGHDTVSWYQQALGQGPQFIFQYYEEEERQRGNFPDRFSGHQFPNYSSELNVNALLLGDSALYLCASSPPWSNVISANVLTFGAGSRLTVL.

J is TRBJ2-7 and V is TRBV19; a weak D match, TRBD1 (6 bases). Germline loops: CDR1 LNHDA, CDR2 SQIVND (reference sequence). V lost 3 bases, J lost 3 bases, and 12 bases lay in between. The CDR3 extends over 14 amino acids. The CDR3 protein is CASSMGGQFYEQYF. The CDR3 DNA reads TGTGCCAGTAGTATGGGCGGACAGTTCTACGAGCAGTACTTC.

This clone was seen more than once but under ten times. The chain joins TRBV5-1 to TRBJ2-2; 10 bases are a match to TRBD1. With V trimmed by 4 bases and J by 3 bases, 12 bases remained unmatched. This CDR3 comprises 18 residues. The V gene's germline CDR1 is SGHRS and CDR2 YFSETQ. The CDR3 loop is CASSTRDRGIRDTGELFF. The CDR3 coding sequence is TGCGCCAGCAGCACCAGGGACAGGGGAATAAGAGACACCGGGGAGCTGTTTTTT.

The V call is TRBV11-2, the J call TRBJ2-7; TRBD1 agrees at 9 bases. Germline V CDR1 and CDR2: SGHAT, FQNNGV. The length of the CDR3 is 15 residues. V shed 5 bases and J 2 bases; nucleotides not matched to a gene: 7. The CDR3 DNA follows: TGTGCCAGCAGCCGCGGGACAGGGTTCGCCTACGAGCAGTACTTC. This translates into CASSRGTGFAYEQYF.

The chain is built from TRBV5-6 and TRBJ1-1; possibly TRBD1 for D (5 bases). This CDR3 spans 12 amino acids. Germline CDR1 is SGHDT and CDR2 is YYEEEE. With 3 bases removed from V and 4 bases from J, the gap between germline ends came to 7 bases. The CDR3 DNA sequence: TGTGCCAGCAGCTCAGGGTTCACTGAAGCTTTCTTT. It encodes CASSSGFTEAFF.

The chain couples TRBV4-1 to TRBJ2-1; TRBD2 matches 7 bases. Germline assignment: CDR1 MGHRA and CDR2 YSYEKL. There are 16 residues in the CDR3. Germline trimming cut 1 base from V and 6 bases from J; bases unmatched to any gene: 9. Here the CDR3 reads CASSQVGLAATNEQFF. The CDR3 DNA reads as TGCGCCAGCAGCCAAGTAGGCCTAGCGGCGACCAATGAGCAGTTCTTC.

The rearrangement uses TRBV12-3 or TRBV12-4 and TRBJ2-2; maybe TRBD2 (6 bases). Trimming took off 3 bases at V and 9 bases at J, with 11 bases between the two ends. The CDR3 sequence is 13 residues long. This CDR3 is CASSLGGPRELFF. The CDR3 DNA sequence: TGTGCCAGCAGTTTGGGGGGTCCCCGGGAGCTGTTTTTT.

The rearrangement uses TRBV6-6 and TRBJ2-5, with D perhaps matching TRBD2 (6 bases). This CDR3 spans 14 amino acids. The V gene's germline CDR1 is MNHNY and CDR2 SVGAGI (reference sequence). V dropped 2 bases and J dropped 2 bases, with 9 bases sitting between them. The CDR3 is CASSYGLPQETQYF. In DNA, the CDR3 is TGTGCCAGCAGTTACGGACTACCTCAAGAGACCCAGTACTTC.

This chain joins TRBV15 and TRBJ1-3; D not certain. Looked up from germline, CDR1 is LNHNV and CDR2 is YYDKDF (reference sequence). Deletions cut 0 bases from V and 1 base from J, with 4 bases between. The CDR3 spans 14 residues. The CDR3 reads CATSRDLSGNTIYF. As DNA, the CDR3 is TGTGCCACCAGCAGAGATCTGTCTGGAAACACCATATATTTT.

V and J are TRBV7-9 and TRBJ2-5; D perhaps matches TRBD1 (5 bases). CDR3 length: 15 residues. Trimming left V 4 bases short and J 7 bases short, with 19 bases between. Germline CDR1 and CDR2: SEHNR and FQNEAQ (reference sequence). CDR3 protein: CASSSDTRDGVTQYF. For the CDR3, the DNA is TGTGCCAGCAGCTCGGACACCAGGGATGGGGTGACCCAGTACTTC.

V usage is TRBV7-9 and J usage is TRBJ1-2; 9 nucleotides match TRBD1. With V trimmed by 7 bases and J by 7 bases, 7 bases remained unmatched. Germline CDR1 is SEHNR and CDR2 is FQNEAQ (reference sequence). The CDR3 contains 13 residues. The CDR3 DNA sequence: TGTGCCAGCAACTTGGGGACAGGGAGTGGCTACACCTTC. Encoded protein: CASNLGTGSGYTF.

V usage is TRBV5-1 and J usage is TRBJ2-6; D might be TRBD1 (5 bases). V was cut by 0 bases and J by 0 bases, with 7 bases left in between. Germline V lookup: CDR1 SGHRS, CDR2 YFSETQ. The CDR3 loop spans 16 amino acids. The DNA of the CDR3 is TGCGCCAGCAGCTTGGGACAGATCTCTGGGGCCAACGTCCTGACTTTC. This encodes CASSLGQISGANVLTF.

The chain employs TRBV12-2 and TRBJ2-5; the table names TRBD1, a call not compared with the DNA. TRBV12-2 is an annotated pseudogene. This CDR3 has 16 residues. Here the CDR3 DNA reads TGTGCAAGTCGCTCGAACAGGACAGGGCACCAAGAGACCCAGTACTTC. It specifies CASRSNRTGHQETQYF.

The V gene is TRBV10-3, the J gene TRBJ2-3, with a possible D match to TRBD2 (6 bases). The V end was cut by 6 bases, the J end by 3 bases, with 13 bases between. Germline CDR1 is ENHRY and CDR2 is SYGVKD. This CDR3 contains 14 residues. CDR3 sequence (DNA): TGTGCCATCAGGCCGGGACTCCTTACAGATACGCAGTATTTT. Protein product: CAIRPGLLTDTQYF.